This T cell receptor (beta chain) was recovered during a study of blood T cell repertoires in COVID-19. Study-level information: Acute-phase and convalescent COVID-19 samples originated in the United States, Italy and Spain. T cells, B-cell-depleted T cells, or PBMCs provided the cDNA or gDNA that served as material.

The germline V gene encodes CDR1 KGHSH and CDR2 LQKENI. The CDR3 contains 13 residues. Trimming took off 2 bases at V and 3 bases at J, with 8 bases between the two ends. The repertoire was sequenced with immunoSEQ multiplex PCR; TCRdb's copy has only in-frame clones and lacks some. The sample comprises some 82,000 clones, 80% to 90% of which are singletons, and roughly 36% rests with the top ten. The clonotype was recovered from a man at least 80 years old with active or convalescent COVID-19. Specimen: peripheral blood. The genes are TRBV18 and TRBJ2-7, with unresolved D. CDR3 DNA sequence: TGTGCCAGCTCACCAAGTGCGTACTACGAGCAGTACTTC. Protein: CASSPSAYYEQYF.